These 23 T cell receptor beta chains were sequenced from one sample in a study of blood T cell repertoires in COVID-19. The protocol was immunoSEQ multiplex PCR, while the TCRdb copy is restricted to in-frame clones and leaves out a portion. This table holds around 200,000 clones, approximately 82% found once. Sequenced input: peripheral blood. The receptors were sampled from a man in his forties or fifties with active or convalescent COVID-19.

This chain joins TRBV6-5 and TRBJ1-1, with D perhaps TRBD1 (5 bases). The CDR3 runs 16 residues. Germline assignment: CDR1 MNHEY and CDR2 SVGAGI. V was pared by 2 bases and J by 1 base, with 14 bases between. The CDR3 is CASSYPGGTGNTEAFF. The CDR3 DNA is TGTGCCAGCAGTTACCCCGGAGGGACCGGGAACACTGAAGCTTTCTTT.

The chain is built from TRBV7-2 and TRBJ1-5; 8 bases line up with TRBD1. CDR1 is SGHTA, CDR2 FQGNSA, per germline. Trimming cost V 1 base and J 0 bases; bases outside gene matches: 8. CDR3 size: 18 residues. The CDR3 coding sequence is TGTGCCAGCAGCTTAGTGGGGGACAGGACGTATAGCAATCAGCCCCAGCATTTT. The encoded protein is CASSLVGDRTYSNQPQHF.

The rearrangement joins TRBV29-1 to TRBJ1-2; 8 bases match TRBD1. V shed 3 bases and J 5 bases; nucleotides not matched to a gene: 11. Germline lookup yields CDR1 SQVTM and CDR2 ANQGSEA. The CDR3 extends over 15 amino acids. CDR3: CSVDVQGQGGYGYTF. The DNA of the CDR3 is TGCAGCGTTGATGTACAAGGACAGGGAGGGTATGGCTACACCTTC.

This clone was counted a single time. Other DNA sequences in the same sample also yield this CDR3. The rearrangement links TRBV9 to TRBJ2-5, with D possibly being TRBD2 (5 bases). Germline V CDR1 and CDR2: SGDLS, YYNGEE. The CDR3 runs to 12 residues. Trimming pared 0 bases from V and 5 bases from J, leaving 5 bases between. As DNA, the CDR3 is TGTGCCAGCAGCGTAGGAGGGGAGACCCAGTACTTC. It is translated as CASSVGGETQYF.

The genes are TRBV10-3 and TRBJ2-2; D is undetermined. The CDR3 runs 15 residues. V lost 4 bases and J 0 bases, leaving 9 bases between the germline ends. Germline V gene data show CDR1 as ENHRY and CDR2 as SYGVKD. The CDR3 nucleotides are TGTGCCATCAGTGCAGGATCTCCGAACACCGGGGAGCTGTTTTTT. Translated: CAISAGSPNTGELFF.

The chain joins TRBV6-6 to TRBJ2-1, with D possibly TRBD1 on 6 matching bases. The V and J ends lost 4 bases and 1 base respectively, with 8 bases between them. The CDR3 covers 14 residues. Germline-derived CDR1 and CDR2 are MNHNY and SVGAGI (reference sequence). This chain's CDR3 is CASSSGTSYNEQFF. The CDR3 DNA reads as TGTGCCAGCAGTTCCGGGACATCCTACAATGAGCAGTTCTTC.

The chain combines TRBV13 with TRBJ2-7, with D maybe TRBD2 (6 bases). V lost 4 bases and J lost 1, with 11 bases in between. The CDR3 is 14 amino acids. Germline CDR1 and CDR2: PRHDT and FYEKMQ (reference sequence). In DNA, the CDR3 is TGTGCCAGCAGCTGGGGACTGGGATCCTACGAGCAGTACTTC. Translated: CASSWGLGSYEQYF. The full variable domain, with the rest looked up from reference TRBV13 and TRBJ2-7, is AAGVIQSPRHLIKEKRETATLKCYPIPRHDTVYWYQQGPGQDPQFLISFYEKMQSDKGSIPDRFSAQQFSDYHSELNMSSLELGDSALYFCASSWGLGSYEQYFGPGTRLTVT.

Remarks on this clone: The identical CDR3 is also encoded by other nucleotide sequences in the sample. The chain is built from TRBV18 and TRBJ2-1; D perhaps matches TRBD1 (5 bases). The CDR3 runs to 12 residues. Trimming removed 3 bases at V and 5 bases at J, with 5 bases between. Germline CDR1 is KGHSH and CDR2 is LQKENI. DNA of the CDR3: TGTGCCAGCTCACCCAGGGACAATGAGCAGTTCTTC. It specifies CASSPRDNEQFF.

The CDR3 DNA follows: TGCGCCAGCAGCTTGGCCGGGACAGGGAGCACAGATACGCAGTATTTT. Protein: CASSLAGTGSTDTQYF. This rearrangement joins TRBV5-1 to TRBJ2-3; 9 nucleotides line up with TRBD1. V trimming: 0 bases; J trimming: 0 bases; junction bases outside the gene matches: 2. Germline values: CDR1 SGHRS, CDR2 YFSETQ. This CDR3 contains 16 residues. Variable domain in full (rest from reference TRBV5-1 and TRBJ2-3): KAGVTQTPRYLIKTRGQQVTLSCSPISGHRSVSWYQQTPGQGLQFLFEYFSETQRNKGNFPGRFSGRQFSNSRSEMNVSTLELGDSALYLCASSLAGTGSTDTQYFGPGTRLTVL.

CDR3 in DNA: TGTGCCAGCAGCTTTGGTAGCCGAAAATCACCCCTCCACTTT. It codes for CASSFGSRKSPLHF. The V gene is TRBV5-4, the J gene TRBJ1-6; unclear D gene. The V end lost 2 bases, the J end lost 10 bases, and 13 bases lay between the germline ends. The CDR3 has 14 residues. Per germline, CDR1 SGHNT and CDR2 YYREEE (reference sequence).

The chain recombines TRBV28 with TRBJ1-2; 9 bases match TRBD1. CDR1 MDHEN and CDR2 SYDVKM come from the germline V gene. The CDR3 is 15 amino acids. V lost 5 bases and J lost 4; bases outside the gene matches: 8. In nucleotides, the CDR3 is TGTGCCAGCAGTCGCCGGGACAGGGAGCTCTATGGCTACACCTTC. This sequence encodes CASSRRDRELYGYTF.

This sequence joins TRBV18 and TRBJ1-1, with D hard to call. The CDR3 has 14 residues. V was pared by 4 bases and J by 4 bases, with 13 bases between. Germline V lookup: CDR1 KGHSH, CDR2 LQKENI. CDR3 region: CASSLVGVGTEAFF. Here the CDR3 DNA reads TGTGCCAGCTCACTCGTCGGGGTGGGCACTGAAGCTTTCTTT.

This clone was detected a few times. J is TRBJ1-1 and V is TRBV19, with D tentatively TRBD1 (5 bases). The CDR3 covers 16 residues. Trimming took off 5 bases at V and 0 bases at J, with 16 bases between the two ends. From germline, CDR1 is LNHDA and CDR2 SQIVND (reference sequence). CDR3 nucleotides: TGTGCCAGTAGTCCCCGCCTAGGGGTCATGAACACTGAAGCTTTCTTT. This codes for CASSPRLGVMNTEAFF.

The rearrangement joins TRBV5-6 to TRBJ2-6; the D is unclear. This CDR3 is built from 16 residues. Germline CDR1 SGHDT, CDR2 YYEEEE. V dropped 0 bases and J dropped 3 bases, with 10 bases sitting between them. The CDR3 nucleotides read TGTGCCAGCAGCTTGGGTTTCAGAGGTGGGGCCAACGTCCTGACTTTC. It translates to CASSLGFRGGANVLTF.

This clone was detected a few times. The V call is TRBV11-2, the J call TRBJ1-5, with 7 bases identical to TRBD1. This CDR3 spans 14 amino acids. The ends lost 3 bases at V and 7 bases at J; junction bases unmatched: 6. Looked up from germline, CDR1 is SGHAT and CDR2 is FQNNGV. CDR3 nucleotide sequence: TGTGCCAGCAGCTTTACAGGGGTGGACCAGCCCCAGCATTTT. Its protein is CASSFTGVDQPQHF.

This chain joins TRBV10-3 and TRBJ1-2; D is uncertain. Trimming took off 4 bases at V and 0 bases at J, with 9 bases between the two ends. Germline V CDR1 and CDR2: ENHRY, SYGVKD. The CDR3 loop spans 14 amino acids. CDR3 nucleotide sequence: TGTGCCATCAGTGCAGGCCGAGCTAACTATGGCTACACCTTC. It translates to CAISAGRANYGYTF.

The gene calls are TRBV7-2 and TRBJ2-7, with 16 bases aligning to TRBD2. Germline-derived CDR1 and CDR2 are SGHTA and FQGNSA. J lost 5 bases, V lost 5 bases, and 15 bases had no gene match. This CDR3 is built from 19 residues. In nucleotides, the CDR3 is TGTGCCAGCAGCCTTGCTCCCGGGACTAGCGGGGGGGCCTTGAACGAGCAGTACTTC. Translated, it gives CASSLAPGTSGGALNEQYF.

The chain combines TRBV28 with TRBJ2-7; TRBD2 agrees at 8 bases. V was clipped by 2 bases and J by 7 bases; unmatched bases: 10. The V gene's germline CDR1 is MDHEN and CDR2 SYDVKM. The CDR3 is made up of 15 amino acids. The CDR3 loop reads CASSLAGGTAREQYF. The CDR3 DNA sequence: TGTGCCAGCAGTTTAGCGGGAGGAACCGCTCGGGAGCAGTACTTC.

This chain joins TRBV5-6 and TRBJ2-2, with 7 bases lining up with TRBD1. Trimming cost V 4 bases and J 2 bases; bases outside gene matches: 11. CDR1 and CDR2 (germline): SGHDT, YYEEEE. This CDR3 contains 17 residues. The CDR3 DNA reads as TGTGCCAGCAGCCTGGTCAGACAGGGCCTAAACACCGGGGAGCTGTTTTTT. This gives the protein CASSLVRQGLNTGELFF.

This clone was seen just once. The chain recombines TRBV6-2 or TRBV6-3 with TRBJ1-1; D is ambiguous. Trimming removed 5 bases from V and 4 bases from J, with 11 bases in between. The CDR3 sequence is 13 residues long. The germline CDR1 and CDR2 sequences are MNHEY and SVGEGT. CDR3 DNA: TGTGCCAGCAGTCAGGAGGGTGGCACTGAAGCTTTCTTT. This encodes CASSQEGGTEAFF.

The genes are TRBV5-1 and TRBJ2-3; D not resolved. The germline CDR1 and CDR2 sequences are SGHRS and YFSETQ. V was pared by 0 bases and J by 2 bases, with 13 bases between. The CDR3 is 16 residues long. In nucleotides, the CDR3 is TGCGCCAGCAGCTTGGGCGCGGAGTTGGTCACAGATACGCAGTATTTT. Its translation: CASSLGAELVTDTQYF.

The rearrangement uses TRBV27 and TRBJ1-1; TRBD1 is a possible D gene (5 bases). The V and J ends lost 1 base and 5 bases respectively, with 17 bases between them. The CDR3 runs 16 residues. In germline, CDR1 is MNHEY, CDR2 SMNVEV (reference sequence). For the CDR3, the DNA is TGTGCCAGCAGTTTATTGGCAGGGCAACTGGAGACTGAAGCTTTCTTT. This translates into CASSLLAGQLETEAFF.

This clone occurred a few times. This chain connects TRBV29-1 to TRBJ1-1; a weak D match, TRBD1 (6 bases). This CDR3 has 18 amino acids. Germline V gene sequence: CDR1 SQVTM, CDR2 ANQGSEA. Trimming removed 7 bases from V and 8 bases from J, with 35 bases in between. The CDR3 protein is CSAPLPSGVNGAGDEAFF. Here the CDR3 DNA reads TGCAGCGCGCCCCTACCATCAGGGGTGAATGGGGCAGGGGACGAAGCTTTCTTT.